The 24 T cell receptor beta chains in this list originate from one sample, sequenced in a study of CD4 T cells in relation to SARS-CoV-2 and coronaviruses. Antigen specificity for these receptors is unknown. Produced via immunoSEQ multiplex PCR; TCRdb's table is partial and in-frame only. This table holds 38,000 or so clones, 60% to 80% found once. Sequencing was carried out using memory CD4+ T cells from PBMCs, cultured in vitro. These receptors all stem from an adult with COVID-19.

CDR3: CASSLTSSAGQFVRTDTQYF. As DNA, the CDR3 is TGTGCCAGCAGCTTAACTAGTTCGGCGGGACAATTCGTCCGCACAGATACGCAGTATTTT. The chain is built from TRBV7-3 and TRBJ2-3; possibly TRBD1 or TRBD2 for D (6 bases each). Germline V lookup: CDR1 SGHTA, CDR2 FQGTGA. This CDR3 has 20 amino acids. Trimming shortened V by 0 bases and J by 1 base, and 23 bases separated the two germline ends.

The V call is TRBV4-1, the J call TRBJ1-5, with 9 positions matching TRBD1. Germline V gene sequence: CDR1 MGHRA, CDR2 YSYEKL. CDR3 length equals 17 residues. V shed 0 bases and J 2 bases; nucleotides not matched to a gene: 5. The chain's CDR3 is CASSQEVRQGGNQPQHF. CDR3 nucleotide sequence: TGCGCCAGCAGCCAAGAGGTTAGACAGGGGGGCAATCAGCCCCAGCATTTT.

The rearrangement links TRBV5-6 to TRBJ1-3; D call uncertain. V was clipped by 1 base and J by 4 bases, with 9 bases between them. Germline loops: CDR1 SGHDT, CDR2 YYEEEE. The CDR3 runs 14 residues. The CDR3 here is CASSLTSLGNTIYF. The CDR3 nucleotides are TGTGCCAGCAGCTTGACTTCTCTGGGAAACACCATATATTTT.

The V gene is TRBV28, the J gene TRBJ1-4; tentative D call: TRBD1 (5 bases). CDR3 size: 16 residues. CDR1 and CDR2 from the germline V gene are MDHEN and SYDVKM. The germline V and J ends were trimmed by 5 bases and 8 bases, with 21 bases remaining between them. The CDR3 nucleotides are TGTGCCAGCAGTCCACAAGGGGCCGCACGTTGGGAAAAACTGTTTTTT. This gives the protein CASSPQGAARWEKLFF.

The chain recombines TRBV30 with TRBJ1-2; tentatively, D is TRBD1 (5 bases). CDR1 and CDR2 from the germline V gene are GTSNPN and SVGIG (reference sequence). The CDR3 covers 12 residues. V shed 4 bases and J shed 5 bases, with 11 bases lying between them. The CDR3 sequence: CAWTRGVYGYTF. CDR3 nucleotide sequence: TGTGCCTGGACACGAGGGGTATATGGCTACACCTTC.

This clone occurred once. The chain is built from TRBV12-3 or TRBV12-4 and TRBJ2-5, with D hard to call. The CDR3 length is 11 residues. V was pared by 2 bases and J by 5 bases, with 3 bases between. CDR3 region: CASSLKETQYF. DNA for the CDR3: TGTGCCAGCAGTTTAAAGGAGACCCAGTACTTC.

CDR3 sequence (DNA): TGTGCCAGCAGCCAGGTTCGGGTCTACAATGAGCAGTTCTTC. Translating it yields CASSQVRVYNEQFF. The J gene is TRBJ2-1, the V gene TRBV14; D gene ambiguous. This CDR3 is built from 14 residues. Looked up from germline, CDR1 is SGHDN and CDR2 is FVKESK. Trimming shortened V by 3 bases and J by 3 bases, and 9 bases separated the two germline ends.

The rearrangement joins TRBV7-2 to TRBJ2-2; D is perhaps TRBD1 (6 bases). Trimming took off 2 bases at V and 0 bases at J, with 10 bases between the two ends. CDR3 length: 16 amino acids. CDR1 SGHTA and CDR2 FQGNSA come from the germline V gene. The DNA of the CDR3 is TGTGCCAGCAGCTTATTGAACAGGGCGAACACCGGGGAGCTGTTTTTT. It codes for CASSLLNRANTGELFF.

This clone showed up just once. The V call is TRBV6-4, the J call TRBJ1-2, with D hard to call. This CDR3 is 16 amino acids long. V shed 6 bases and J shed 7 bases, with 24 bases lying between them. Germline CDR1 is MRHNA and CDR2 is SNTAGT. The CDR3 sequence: CASSALNDLKGGGYTF. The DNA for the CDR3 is TGTGCCAGCAGCGCCCTAAATGACCTGAAGGGAGGTGGCTACACCTTC.

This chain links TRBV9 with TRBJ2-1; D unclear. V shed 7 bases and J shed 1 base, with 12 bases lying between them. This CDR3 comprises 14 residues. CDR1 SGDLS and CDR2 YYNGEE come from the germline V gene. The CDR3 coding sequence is TGTGCCAGCTCGGTGCAGACTTCCTACAATGAGCAGTTCTTC. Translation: CASSVQTSYNEQFF. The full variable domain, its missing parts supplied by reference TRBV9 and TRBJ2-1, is DSGVTQTPKHLITATGQRVTLRCSPRSGDLSVYWYQQSLDQGLQFLIQYYNGEERAKGNILERFSAQQFPDLHSELNLSSLELGDSALYFCASSVQTSYNEQFFGPGTRLTVL.

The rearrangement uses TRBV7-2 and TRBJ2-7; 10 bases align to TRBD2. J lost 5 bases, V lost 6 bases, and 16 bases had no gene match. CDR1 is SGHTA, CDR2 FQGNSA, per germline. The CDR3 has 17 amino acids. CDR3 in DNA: TGTGCCAGCAGGAGAGGTGGGGGGCTAGCGGGAGCTAACGAGCAGTACTTC. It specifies CASRRGGGLAGANEQYF.

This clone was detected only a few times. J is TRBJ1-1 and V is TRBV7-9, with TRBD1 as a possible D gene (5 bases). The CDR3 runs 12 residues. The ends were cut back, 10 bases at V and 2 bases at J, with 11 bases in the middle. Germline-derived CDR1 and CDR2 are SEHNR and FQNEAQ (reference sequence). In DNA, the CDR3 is TGTGCCACGGGGGAGGCAAACACTGAAGCTTTCTTT. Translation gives CATGEANTEAFF.

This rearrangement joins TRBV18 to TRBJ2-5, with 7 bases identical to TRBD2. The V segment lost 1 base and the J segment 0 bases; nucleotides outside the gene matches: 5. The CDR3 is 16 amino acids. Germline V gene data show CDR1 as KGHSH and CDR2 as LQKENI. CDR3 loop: CASSPRPSGNQETQYF. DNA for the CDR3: TGTGCCAGCTCACCACGTCCTAGCGGCAACCAAGAGACCCAGTACTTC. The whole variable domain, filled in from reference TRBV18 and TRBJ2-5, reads NAGVMQNPRHLVRRRGQEARLRCSPMKGHSHVYWYRQLPEEGLKFMVYLQKENIIDESGMPKERFSAEFPKEGPSILRIQQVVRGDSAAYFCASSPRPSGNQETQYFGPGTRLLVL.

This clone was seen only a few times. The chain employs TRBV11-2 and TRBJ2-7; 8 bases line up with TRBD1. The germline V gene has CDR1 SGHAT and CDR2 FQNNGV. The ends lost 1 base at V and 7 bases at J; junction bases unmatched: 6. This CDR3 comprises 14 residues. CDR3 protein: CASSLVQGAREQYF. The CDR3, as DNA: TGTGCCAGCAGCTTAGTCCAGGGGGCGAGGGAGCAGTACTTC.

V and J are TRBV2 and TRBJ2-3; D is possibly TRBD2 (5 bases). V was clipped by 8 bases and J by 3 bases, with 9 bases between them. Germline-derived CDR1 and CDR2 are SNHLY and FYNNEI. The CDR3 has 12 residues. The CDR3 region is CASEGLTDTQYF. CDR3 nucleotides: TGTGCCAGCGAGGGCTTAACAGATACGCAGTATTTT.

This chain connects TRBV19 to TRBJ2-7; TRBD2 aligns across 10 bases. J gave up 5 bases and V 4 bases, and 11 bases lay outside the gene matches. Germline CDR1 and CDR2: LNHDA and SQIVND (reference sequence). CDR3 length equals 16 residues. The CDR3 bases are TGTGCCAGTAGTAATGTAGTGCTAGCGGGAGTCAACGAGCAGTACTTC. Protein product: CASSNVVLAGVNEQYF.

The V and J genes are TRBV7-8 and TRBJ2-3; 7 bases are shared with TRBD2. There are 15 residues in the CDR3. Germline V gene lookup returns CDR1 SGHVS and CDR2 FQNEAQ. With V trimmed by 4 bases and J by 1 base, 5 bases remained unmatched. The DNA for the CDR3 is TGTGCCAGCAGCTCGCGGGGGAGTGGCACAGATACGCAGTATTTT. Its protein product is CASSSRGSGTDTQYF. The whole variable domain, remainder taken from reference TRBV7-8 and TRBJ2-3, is GAGVSQSPRYKVAKRGQDVALRCDPISGHVSLFWYQQALGQGPEFLTYFQNEAQLDKSGLPSDRFFAERPEGSVSTLKIQRTQQEDSAVYLCASSSRGSGTDTQYFGPGTRLTVL.

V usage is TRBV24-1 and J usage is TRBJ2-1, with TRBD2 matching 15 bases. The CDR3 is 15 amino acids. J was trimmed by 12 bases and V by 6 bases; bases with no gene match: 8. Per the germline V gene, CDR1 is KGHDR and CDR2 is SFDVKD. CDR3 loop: CATSTRTSGRALQFF. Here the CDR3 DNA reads TGTGCCACCAGTACCCGGACTAGCGGGAGGGCCTTGCAGTTCTTC.

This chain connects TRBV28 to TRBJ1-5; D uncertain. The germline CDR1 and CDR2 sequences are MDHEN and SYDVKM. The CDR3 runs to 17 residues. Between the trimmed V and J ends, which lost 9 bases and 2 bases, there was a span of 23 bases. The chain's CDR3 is CASFPHPGRQRNQPQHF. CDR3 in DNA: TGTGCCAGTTTCCCCCATCCCGGGAGGCAGCGCAATCAGCCCCAGCATTTT.

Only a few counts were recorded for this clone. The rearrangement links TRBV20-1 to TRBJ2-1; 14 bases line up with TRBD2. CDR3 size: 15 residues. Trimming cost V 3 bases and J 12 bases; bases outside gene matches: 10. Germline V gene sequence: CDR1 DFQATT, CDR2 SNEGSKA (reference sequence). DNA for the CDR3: TGCAGTGCTAGTCTGGGACTAGCGGGAGCGCCTTGGCAGTTCTTC. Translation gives CSASLGLAGAPWQFF.

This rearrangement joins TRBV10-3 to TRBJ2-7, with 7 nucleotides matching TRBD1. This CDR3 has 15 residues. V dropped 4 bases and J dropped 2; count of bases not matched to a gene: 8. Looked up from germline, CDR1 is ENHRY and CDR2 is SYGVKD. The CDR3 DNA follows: TGTGCCATCAGTGGGACAGGTTCTCAAACCTACGAGCAGTACTTC. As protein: CAISGTGSQTYEQYF.

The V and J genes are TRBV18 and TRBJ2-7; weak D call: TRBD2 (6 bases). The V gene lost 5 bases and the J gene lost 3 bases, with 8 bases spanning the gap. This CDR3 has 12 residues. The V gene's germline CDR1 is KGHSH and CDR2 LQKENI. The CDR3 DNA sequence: TGTGCCAGCTCAAGACTAGACTACGAGCAGTACTTC. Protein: CASSRLDYEQYF. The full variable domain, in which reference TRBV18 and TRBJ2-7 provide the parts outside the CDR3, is NAGVMQNPRHLVRRRGQEARLRCSPMKGHSHVYWYRQLPEEGLKFMVYLQKENIIDESGMPKERFSAEFPKEGPSILRIQQVVRGDSAAYFCASSRLDYEQYFGPGTRLTVT.

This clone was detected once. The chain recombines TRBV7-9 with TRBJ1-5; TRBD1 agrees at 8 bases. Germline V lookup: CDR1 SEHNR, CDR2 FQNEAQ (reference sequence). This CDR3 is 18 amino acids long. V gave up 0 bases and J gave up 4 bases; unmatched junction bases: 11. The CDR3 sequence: CASSLAGQGRSPNQPQHF. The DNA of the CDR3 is TGTGCCAGCAGCTTAGCCGGACAGGGAAGGAGCCCGAATCAGCCCCAGCATTTT.

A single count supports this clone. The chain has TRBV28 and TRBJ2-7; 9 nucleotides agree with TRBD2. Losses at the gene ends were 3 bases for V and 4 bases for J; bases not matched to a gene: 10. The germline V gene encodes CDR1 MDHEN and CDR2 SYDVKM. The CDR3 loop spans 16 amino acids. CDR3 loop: CASSFTSSGKKYEQYF. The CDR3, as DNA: TGTGCCAGCAGTTTCACGTCTAGCGGGAAAAAATACGAGCAGTACTTC. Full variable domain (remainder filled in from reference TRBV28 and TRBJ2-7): DVKVTQSSRYLVKRTGEKVFLECVQDMDHENMFWYRQDPGLGLRLIYFSYDVKMKEKGDIPEGYSVSREKKERFSLILESASTNQTSMYLCASSFTSSGKKYEQYFGPGTRLTVT.